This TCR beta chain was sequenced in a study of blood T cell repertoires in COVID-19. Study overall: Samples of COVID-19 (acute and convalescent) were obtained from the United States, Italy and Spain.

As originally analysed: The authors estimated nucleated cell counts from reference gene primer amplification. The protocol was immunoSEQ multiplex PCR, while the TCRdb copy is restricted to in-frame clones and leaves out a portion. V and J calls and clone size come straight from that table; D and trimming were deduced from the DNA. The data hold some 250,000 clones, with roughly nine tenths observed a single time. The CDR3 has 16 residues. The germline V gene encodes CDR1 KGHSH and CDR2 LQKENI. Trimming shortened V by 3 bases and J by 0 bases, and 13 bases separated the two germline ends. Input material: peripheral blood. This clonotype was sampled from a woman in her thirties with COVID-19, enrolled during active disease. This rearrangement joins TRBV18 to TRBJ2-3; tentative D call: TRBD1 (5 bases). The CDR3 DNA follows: TGTGCCAGCTCACCCCAGGGTAGCCCCAGCACAGATACGCAGTATTTT. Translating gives CASSPQGSPSTDTQYF.